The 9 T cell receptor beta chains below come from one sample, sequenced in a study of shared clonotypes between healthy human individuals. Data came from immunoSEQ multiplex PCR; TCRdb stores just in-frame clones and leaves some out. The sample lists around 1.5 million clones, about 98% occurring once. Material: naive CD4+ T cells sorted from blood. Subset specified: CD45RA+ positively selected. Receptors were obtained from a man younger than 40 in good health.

The CDR3 sequence is CALSGGAGYGYTF. The CDR3 DNA reads as TGTGCCCTCTCGGGAGGTGCGGGCTATGGCTACACCTTC. The chain uses TRBV10-3 and TRBJ1-2; D call uncertain. Trimming took 11 bases from V and 4 from J, leaving 17 bases between them. CDR1 and CDR2 (germline): ENHRY, SYGVKD. The CDR3 loop spans 13 amino acids.

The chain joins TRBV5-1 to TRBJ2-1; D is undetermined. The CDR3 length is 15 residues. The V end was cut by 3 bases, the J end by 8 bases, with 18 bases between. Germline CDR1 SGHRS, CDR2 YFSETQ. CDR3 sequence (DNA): TGCGCCAGCAGCTCCGCGGCTCGGCCGAGTGATGAGCAGTTCTTC. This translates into CASSSAARPSDEQFF.

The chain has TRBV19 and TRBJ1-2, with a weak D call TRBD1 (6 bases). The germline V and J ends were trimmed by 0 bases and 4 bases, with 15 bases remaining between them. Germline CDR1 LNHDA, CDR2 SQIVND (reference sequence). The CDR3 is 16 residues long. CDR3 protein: CASSIDPGRGGYGYTF. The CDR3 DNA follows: TGTGCCAGTAGTATAGACCCTGGCAGGGGCGGCTATGGCTACACCTTC.

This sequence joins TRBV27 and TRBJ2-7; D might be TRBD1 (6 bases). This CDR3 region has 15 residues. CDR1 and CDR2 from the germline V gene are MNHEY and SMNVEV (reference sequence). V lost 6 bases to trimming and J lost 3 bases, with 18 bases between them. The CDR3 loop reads CASRQTGPSGYEQYF. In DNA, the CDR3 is TGTGCCAGCAGACAAACAGGGCCTTCTGGCTACGAGCAGTACTTC.

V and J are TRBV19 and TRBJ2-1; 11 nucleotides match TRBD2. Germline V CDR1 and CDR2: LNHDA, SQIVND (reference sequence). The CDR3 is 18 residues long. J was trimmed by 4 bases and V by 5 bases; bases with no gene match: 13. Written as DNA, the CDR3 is TGTGCCAGTAGTCCAAGCCTTACACTAGCGGGAGTTTACAATGAGCAGTTCTTC. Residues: CASSPSLTLAGVYNEQFF.

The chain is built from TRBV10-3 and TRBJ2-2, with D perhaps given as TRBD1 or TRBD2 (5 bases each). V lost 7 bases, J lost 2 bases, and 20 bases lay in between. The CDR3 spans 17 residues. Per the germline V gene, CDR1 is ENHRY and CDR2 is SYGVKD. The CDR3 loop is CAIMKTHPGTNTGELFF. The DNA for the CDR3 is TGTGCCATCATGAAGACCCACCCCGGGACCAACACCGGGGAGCTGTTTTTT.

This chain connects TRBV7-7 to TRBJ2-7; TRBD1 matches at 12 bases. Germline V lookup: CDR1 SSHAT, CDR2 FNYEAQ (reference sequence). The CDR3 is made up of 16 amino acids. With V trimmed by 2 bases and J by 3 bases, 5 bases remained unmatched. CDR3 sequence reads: CASSLTGQGAIYEQYF. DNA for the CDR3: TGTGCCAGCAGCTTAACGGGACAGGGGGCGATCTACGAGCAGTACTTC. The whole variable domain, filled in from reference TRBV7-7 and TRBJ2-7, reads GAGVSQSPRYKVTKRGQDVTLRCDPISSHATLYWYQQALGQGPEFLTYFNYEAQPDKSGLPSDRFSAERPEGSISTLTIQRTEQRDSAMYRCASSLTGQGAIYEQYFGPGTRLTVT.

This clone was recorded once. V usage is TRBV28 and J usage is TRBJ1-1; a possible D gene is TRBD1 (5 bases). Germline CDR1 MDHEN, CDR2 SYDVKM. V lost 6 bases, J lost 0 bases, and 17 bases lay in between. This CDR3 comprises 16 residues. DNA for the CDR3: TGTGCCAGCAGGTCCCCCCAGGGCAGAATGAACACTGAAGCTTTCTTT. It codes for CASRSPQGRMNTEAFF.

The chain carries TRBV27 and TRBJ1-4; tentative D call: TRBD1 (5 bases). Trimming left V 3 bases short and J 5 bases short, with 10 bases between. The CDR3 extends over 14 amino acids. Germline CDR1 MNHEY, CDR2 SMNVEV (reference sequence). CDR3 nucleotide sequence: TGTGCCAGCAGTTTGGCGGGGCGAAATGAAAAACTGTTTTTT. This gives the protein CASSLAGRNEKLFF.